The TCR beta chain described here comes from a study of blood T cell repertoires in COVID-19. About the research overall: The United States, Italy and Spain provided the acute and convalescent COVID-19 samples.

This CDR3 has 14 amino acids. The germline CDR1 and CDR2 sequences are LNHDA and SQIVND (reference sequence). Trimming pared 3 bases from V and 1 base from J, leaving 9 bases between. Per the study methods: Reference gene primer amplification in the assay estimated nucleated cell counts. The data were produced by immunoSEQ multiplex PCR, yet TCRdb's version contains in-frame clones alone and is incomplete. That table is the source of V, J and clone size, and D and trimming were worked out from the DNA. Among some 310,000 clones listed, roughly 90% were seen once. The sequenced material came from peripheral blood. The TCR was taken from a middle-aged woman with COVID-19, enrolled during active disease. V is TRBV19 and J is TRBJ1-2, with a weak D call TRBD1 (6 bases). The CDR3 reads CASSINRDNYGYTF. In nucleotides, the CDR3 is TGTGCCAGTAGTATCAACAGGGATAACTATGGCTACACCTTC.